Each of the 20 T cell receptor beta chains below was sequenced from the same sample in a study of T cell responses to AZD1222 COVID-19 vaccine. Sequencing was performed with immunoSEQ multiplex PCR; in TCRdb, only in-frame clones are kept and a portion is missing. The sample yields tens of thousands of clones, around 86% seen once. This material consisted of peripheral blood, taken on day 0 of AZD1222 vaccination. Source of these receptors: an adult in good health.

The DNA of the CDR3 is TGCGCCAGCAGCTTACTAGCGGGAGGGCAGTACGAGCAGTACTTC. This encodes CASSLLAGGQYEQYF. The rearrangement links TRBV5-1 to TRBJ2-7; 13 positions match TRBD2. The V gene's germline CDR1 is SGHRS and CDR2 YFSETQ. V shed 2 bases, J shed 4 bases, and the junction held 3 bases outside the gene matches. The CDR3 totals 15 residues.

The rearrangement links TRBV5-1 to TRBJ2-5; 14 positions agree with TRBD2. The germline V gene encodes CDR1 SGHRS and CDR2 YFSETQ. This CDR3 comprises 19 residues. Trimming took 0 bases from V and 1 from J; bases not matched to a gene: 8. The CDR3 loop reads CASSLGLAGGPGGQETQYF. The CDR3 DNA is TGCGCCAGCAGCTTGGGACTAGCGGGAGGGCCGGGGGGCCAAGAGACCCAGTACTTC.

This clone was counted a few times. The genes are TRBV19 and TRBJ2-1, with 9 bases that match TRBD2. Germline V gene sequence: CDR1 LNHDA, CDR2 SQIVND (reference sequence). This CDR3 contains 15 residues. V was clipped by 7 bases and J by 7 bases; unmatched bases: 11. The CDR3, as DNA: TGTGCCAGTACCCCTGGCGGGAGGGCCGGGAATGAGCAGTTCTTC. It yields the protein CASTPGGRAGNEQFF. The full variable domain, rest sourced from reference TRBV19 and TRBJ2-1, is DGGITQSPKYLFRKEGQNVTLSCEQNLNHDAMYWYRQDPGQGLRLIYYSQIVNDFQKGDIAEGYSVSREKKESFPLTVTSAQKNPTAFYLCASTPGGRAGNEQFFGPGTRLTVL.

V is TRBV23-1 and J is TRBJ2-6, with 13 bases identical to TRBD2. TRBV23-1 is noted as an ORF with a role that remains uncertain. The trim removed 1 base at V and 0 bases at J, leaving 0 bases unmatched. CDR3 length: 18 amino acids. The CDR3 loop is CASSQWTSGSSGANVLTF. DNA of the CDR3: TGCGCCAGCAGTCAATGGACTAGCGGGAGCTCTGGGGCCAACGTCCTGACTTTC.

Here the CDR3 reads CASSLDGGHQPQHF. Here the CDR3 DNA reads TGTGCCAGCAGCTTGGACGGGGGGCATCAGCCCCAGCATTTT. The chain recombines TRBV7-9 with TRBJ1-5; TRBD1 might be the D (6 bases). This CDR3 has 14 amino acids. The germline gives CDR1 SEHNR, CDR2 FQNEAQ (reference sequence). V was shortened by 3 bases and J by 5 bases, with 11 bases between the two germline ends.

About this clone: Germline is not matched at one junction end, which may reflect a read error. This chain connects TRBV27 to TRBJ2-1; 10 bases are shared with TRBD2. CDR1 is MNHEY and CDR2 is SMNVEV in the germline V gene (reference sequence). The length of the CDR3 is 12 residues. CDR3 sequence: CASSVSGTSEIF. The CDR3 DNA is TGTGCCAGCAGTGTCTCCGGGACTAGCGAGATCTTC.

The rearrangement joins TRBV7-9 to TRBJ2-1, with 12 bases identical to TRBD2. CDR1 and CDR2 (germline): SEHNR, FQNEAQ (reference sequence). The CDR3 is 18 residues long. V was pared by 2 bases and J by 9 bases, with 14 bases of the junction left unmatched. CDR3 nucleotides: TGTGCCAGCAGCTTACCGCGGCGACTAGCGGGAGCGGAGAGTGAGCAGTTCTTC. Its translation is CASSLPRRLAGAESEQFF.

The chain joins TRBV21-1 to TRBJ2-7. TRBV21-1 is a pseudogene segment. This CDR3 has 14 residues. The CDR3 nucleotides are TGTGCCAGCATCGGAAAAGGCCGGCCCTACGAGCAGTACTTC. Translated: CASIGKGRPYEQYF.

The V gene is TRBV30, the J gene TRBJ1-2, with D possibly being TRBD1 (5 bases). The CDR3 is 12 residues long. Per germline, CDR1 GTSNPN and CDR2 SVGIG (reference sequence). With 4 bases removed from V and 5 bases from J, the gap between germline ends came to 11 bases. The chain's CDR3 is CAWKGQIYGYTF. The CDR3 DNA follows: TGTGCCTGGAAGGGGCAGATATATGGCTACACCTTC.

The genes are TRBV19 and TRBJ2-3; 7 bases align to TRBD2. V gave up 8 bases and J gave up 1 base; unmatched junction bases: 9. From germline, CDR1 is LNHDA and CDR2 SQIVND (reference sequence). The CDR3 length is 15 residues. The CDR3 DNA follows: TGTGCCAGTGGGTCTGGCGCGGGAGGCACAGATACGCAGTATTTT. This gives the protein CASGSGAGGTDTQYF.

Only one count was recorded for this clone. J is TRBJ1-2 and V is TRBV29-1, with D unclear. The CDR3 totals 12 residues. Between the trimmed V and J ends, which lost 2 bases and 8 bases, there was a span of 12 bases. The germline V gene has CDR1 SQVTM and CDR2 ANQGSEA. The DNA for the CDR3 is TGCAGCGTTGAAAGGAATGGAGGAGGCTACACCTTC. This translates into CSVERNGGGYTF.

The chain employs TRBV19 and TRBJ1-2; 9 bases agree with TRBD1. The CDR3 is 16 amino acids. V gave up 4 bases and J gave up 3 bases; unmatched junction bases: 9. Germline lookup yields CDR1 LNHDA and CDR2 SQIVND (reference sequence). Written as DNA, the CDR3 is TGTGCCAGTAGTAGATTAACAGGGGGCGAAGACTATGGCTACACCTTC. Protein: CASSRLTGGEDYGYTF.

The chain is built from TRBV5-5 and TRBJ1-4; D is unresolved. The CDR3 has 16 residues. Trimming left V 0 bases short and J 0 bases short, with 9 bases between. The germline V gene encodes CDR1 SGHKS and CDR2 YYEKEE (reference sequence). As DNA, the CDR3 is TGTGCCAGCAGCTTGGTAGGGATAGCAACTAATGAAAAACTGTTTTTT. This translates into CASSLVGIATNEKLFF.

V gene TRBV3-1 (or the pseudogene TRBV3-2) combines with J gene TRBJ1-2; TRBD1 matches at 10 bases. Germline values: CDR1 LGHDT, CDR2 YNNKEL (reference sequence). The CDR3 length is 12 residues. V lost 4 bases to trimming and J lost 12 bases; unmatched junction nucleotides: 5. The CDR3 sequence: CASSPGQGLDTF. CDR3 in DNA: TGTGCCAGCAGCCCGGGACAGGGGCTAGACACCTTC.

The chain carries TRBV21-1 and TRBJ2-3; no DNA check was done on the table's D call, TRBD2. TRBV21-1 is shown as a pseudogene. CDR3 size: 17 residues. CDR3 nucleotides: TGTGCCAGCAGCAACCCAGCTAGCGGGATTCATACAGATACGCAGTATTTT. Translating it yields CASSNPASGIHTDTQYF.

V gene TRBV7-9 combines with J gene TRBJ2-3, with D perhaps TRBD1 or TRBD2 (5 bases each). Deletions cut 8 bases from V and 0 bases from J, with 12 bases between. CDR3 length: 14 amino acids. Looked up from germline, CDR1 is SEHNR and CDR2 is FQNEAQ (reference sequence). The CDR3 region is CASFRDGSTDTQYF. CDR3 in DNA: TGTGCCAGCTTTCGGGACGGTAGCACAGATACGCAGTATTTT.

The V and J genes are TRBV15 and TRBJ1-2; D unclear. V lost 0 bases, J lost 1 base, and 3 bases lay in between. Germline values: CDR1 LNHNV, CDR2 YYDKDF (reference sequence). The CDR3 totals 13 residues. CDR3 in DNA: TGTGCCACCAGCAGAGAGGTTAACTATGGCTACACCTTC. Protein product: CATSREVNYGYTF. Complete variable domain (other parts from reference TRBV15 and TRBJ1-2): DAMVIQNPRYQVTQFGKPVTLSCSQTLNHNVMYWYQQKSSQAPKLLFHYYDKDFNNEADTPDNFQSRRPNTSFCFLDIRSPGLGDTAMYLCATSREVNYGYTFGSGTRLTVV.

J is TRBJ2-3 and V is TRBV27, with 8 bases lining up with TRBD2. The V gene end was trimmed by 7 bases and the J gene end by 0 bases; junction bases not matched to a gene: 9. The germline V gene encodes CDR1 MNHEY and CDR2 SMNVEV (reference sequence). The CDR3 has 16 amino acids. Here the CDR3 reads CASTPNPSGSTDTQYF. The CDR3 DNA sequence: TGTGCCAGCACCCCCAATCCTAGCGGGAGCACAGATACGCAGTATTTT.

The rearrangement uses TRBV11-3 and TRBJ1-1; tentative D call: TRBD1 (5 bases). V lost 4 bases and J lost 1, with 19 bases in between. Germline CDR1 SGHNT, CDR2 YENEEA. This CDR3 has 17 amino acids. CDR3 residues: CASSSGGSGRKNTEAFF. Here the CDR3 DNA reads TGTGCCAGCAGCTCCGGGGGGTCAGGAAGAAAGAACACTGAAGCTTTCTTT.

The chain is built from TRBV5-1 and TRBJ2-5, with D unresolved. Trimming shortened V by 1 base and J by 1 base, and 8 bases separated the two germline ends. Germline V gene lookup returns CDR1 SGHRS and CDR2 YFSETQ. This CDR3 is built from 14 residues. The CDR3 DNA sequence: TGCGCCAGCAGCTTGTTTCCAGCCCAAGAGACCCAGTACTTC. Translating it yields CASSLFPAQETQYF.